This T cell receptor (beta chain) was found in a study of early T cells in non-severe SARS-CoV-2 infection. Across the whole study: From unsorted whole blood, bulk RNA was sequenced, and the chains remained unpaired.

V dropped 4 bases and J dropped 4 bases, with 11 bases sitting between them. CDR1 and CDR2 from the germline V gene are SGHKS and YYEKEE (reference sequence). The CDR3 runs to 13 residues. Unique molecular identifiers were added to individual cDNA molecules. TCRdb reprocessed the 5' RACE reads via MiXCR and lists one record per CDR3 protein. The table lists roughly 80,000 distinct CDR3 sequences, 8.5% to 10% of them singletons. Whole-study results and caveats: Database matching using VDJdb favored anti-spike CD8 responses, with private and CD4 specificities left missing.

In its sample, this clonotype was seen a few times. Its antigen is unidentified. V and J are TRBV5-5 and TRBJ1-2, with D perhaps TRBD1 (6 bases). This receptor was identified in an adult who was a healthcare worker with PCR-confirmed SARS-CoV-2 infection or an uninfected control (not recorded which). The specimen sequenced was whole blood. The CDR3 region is CASSQDRLYGYTF. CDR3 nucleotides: TGTGCCAGCAGCCAAGACAGGCTCTATGGCTACACCTTC.